This TCR beta chain was recovered during a study of blood T cell repertoires in COVID-19. Study-wide background: Samples came from the United States, Italy and Spain, spanning acute and convalescent COVID-19. PBMCs, B-cell-depleted T cells, or T cells provided the cDNA or gDNA that made up the material.

As handled by the study authors: Cell counts per sample came from amplifying reference gene primers. Method: immunoSEQ multiplex PCR; TCRdb's copy keeps in-frame clones and lacks some. The DNA was the basis for D and trimming; V, J and clone size are from that table. The sample includes tens of thousands of clones, approximately 82% of them seen just once. The CDR3 sequence is 15 residues long. V was shortened by 4 bases and J by 3 bases, with 15 bases between the two germline ends. Per germline, CDR1 KGHSH and CDR2 LQKENI. This chain joins TRBV18 and TRBJ1-1; tentative D call: TRBD1 (5 bases). The sequencing sample was made of peripheral blood. The TCR sequence derives from a man between 60 and 75 years old with acute or convalescent COVID-19. The CDR3 DNA is TGTGCCAGCTCACTTATCAGGGAAGGGGACACTGAAGCTTTCTTT. It translates to CASSLIREGDTEAFF.